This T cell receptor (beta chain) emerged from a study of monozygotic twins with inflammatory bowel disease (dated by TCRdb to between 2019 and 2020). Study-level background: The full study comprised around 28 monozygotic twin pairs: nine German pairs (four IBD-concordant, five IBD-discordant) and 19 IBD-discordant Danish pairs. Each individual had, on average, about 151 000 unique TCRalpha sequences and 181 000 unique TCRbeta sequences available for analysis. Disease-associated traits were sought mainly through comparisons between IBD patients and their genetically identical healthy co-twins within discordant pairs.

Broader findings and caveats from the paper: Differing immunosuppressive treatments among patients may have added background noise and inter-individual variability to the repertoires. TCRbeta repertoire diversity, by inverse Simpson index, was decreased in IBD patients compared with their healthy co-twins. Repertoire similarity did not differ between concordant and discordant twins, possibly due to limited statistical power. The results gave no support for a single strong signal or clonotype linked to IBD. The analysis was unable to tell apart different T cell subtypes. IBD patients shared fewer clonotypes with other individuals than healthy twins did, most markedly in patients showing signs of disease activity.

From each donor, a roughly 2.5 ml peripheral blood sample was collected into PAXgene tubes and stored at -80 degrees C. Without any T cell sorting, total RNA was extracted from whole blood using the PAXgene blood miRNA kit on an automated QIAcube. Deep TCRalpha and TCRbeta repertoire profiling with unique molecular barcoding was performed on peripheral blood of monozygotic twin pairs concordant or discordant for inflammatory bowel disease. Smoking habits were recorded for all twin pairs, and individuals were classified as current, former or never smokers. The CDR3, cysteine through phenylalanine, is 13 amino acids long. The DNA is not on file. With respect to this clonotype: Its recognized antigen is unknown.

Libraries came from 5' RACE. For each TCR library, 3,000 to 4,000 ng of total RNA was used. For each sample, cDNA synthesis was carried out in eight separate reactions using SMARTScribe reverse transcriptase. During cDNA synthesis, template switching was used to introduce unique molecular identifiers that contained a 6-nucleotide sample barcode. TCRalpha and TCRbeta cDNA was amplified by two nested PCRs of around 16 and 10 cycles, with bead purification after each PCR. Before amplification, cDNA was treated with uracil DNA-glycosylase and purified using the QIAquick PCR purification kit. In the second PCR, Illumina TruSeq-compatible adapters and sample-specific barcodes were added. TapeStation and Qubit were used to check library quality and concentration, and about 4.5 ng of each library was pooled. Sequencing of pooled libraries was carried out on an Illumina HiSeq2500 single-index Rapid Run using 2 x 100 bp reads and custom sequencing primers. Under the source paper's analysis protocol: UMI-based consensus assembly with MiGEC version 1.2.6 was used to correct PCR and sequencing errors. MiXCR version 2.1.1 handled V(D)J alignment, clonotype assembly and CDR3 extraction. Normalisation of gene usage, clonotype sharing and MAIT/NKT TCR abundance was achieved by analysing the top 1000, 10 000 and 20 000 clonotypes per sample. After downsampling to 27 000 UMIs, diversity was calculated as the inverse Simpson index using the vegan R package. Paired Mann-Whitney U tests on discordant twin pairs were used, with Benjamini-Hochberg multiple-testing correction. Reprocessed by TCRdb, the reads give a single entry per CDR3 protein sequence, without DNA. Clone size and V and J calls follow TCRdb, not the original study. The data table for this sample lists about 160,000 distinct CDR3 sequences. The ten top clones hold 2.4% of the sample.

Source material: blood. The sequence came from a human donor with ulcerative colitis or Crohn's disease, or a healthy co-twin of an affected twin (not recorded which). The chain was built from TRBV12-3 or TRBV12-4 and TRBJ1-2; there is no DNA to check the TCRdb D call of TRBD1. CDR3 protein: CASSLGTRYGYTF.